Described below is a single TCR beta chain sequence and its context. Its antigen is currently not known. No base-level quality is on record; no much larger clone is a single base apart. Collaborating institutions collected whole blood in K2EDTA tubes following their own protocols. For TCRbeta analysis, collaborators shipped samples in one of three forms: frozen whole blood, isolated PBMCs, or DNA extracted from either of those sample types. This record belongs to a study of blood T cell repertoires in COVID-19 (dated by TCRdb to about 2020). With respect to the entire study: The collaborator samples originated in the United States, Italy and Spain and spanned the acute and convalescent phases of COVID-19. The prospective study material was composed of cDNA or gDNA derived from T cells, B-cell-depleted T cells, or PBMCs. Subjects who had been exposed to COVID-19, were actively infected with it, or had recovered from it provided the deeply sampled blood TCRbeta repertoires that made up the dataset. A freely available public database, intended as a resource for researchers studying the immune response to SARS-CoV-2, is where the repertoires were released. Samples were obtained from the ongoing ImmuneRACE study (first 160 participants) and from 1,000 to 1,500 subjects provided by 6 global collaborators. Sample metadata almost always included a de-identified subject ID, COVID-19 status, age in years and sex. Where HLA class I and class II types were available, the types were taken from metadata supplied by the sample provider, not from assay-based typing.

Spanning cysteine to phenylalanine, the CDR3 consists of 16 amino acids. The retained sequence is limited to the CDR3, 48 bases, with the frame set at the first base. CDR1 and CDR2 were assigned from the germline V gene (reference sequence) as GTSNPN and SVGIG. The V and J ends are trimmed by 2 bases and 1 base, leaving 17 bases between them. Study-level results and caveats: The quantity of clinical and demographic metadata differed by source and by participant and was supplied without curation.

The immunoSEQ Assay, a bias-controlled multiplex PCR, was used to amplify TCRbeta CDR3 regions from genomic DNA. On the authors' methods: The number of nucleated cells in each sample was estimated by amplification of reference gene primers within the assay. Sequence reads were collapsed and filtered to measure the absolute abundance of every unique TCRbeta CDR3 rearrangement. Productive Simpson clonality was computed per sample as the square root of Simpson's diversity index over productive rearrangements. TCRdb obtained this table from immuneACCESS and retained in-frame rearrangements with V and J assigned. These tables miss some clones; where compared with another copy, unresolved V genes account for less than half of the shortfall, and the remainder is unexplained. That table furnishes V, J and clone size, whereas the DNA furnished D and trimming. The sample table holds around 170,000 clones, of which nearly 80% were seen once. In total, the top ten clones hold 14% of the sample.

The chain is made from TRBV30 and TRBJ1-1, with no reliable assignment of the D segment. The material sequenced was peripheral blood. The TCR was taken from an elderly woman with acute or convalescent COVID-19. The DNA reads TGTGCCTGGAGTTCCCGACGGAGCTATAAGAACACTGAAGCTTTCTTT. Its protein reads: CAWSSRRSYKNTEAFF. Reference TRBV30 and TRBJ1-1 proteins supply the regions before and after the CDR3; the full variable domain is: SQTIHQWPATLVQPVGSPLSLECTVEGTSNPNLYWYRQAAGRGLQLLFYSVGIGQISSEVPQNLSASRPQDRQFILSSKKLLLSDSGFYLCAWSSRRSYKNTEAFFGQGTRLTVV.